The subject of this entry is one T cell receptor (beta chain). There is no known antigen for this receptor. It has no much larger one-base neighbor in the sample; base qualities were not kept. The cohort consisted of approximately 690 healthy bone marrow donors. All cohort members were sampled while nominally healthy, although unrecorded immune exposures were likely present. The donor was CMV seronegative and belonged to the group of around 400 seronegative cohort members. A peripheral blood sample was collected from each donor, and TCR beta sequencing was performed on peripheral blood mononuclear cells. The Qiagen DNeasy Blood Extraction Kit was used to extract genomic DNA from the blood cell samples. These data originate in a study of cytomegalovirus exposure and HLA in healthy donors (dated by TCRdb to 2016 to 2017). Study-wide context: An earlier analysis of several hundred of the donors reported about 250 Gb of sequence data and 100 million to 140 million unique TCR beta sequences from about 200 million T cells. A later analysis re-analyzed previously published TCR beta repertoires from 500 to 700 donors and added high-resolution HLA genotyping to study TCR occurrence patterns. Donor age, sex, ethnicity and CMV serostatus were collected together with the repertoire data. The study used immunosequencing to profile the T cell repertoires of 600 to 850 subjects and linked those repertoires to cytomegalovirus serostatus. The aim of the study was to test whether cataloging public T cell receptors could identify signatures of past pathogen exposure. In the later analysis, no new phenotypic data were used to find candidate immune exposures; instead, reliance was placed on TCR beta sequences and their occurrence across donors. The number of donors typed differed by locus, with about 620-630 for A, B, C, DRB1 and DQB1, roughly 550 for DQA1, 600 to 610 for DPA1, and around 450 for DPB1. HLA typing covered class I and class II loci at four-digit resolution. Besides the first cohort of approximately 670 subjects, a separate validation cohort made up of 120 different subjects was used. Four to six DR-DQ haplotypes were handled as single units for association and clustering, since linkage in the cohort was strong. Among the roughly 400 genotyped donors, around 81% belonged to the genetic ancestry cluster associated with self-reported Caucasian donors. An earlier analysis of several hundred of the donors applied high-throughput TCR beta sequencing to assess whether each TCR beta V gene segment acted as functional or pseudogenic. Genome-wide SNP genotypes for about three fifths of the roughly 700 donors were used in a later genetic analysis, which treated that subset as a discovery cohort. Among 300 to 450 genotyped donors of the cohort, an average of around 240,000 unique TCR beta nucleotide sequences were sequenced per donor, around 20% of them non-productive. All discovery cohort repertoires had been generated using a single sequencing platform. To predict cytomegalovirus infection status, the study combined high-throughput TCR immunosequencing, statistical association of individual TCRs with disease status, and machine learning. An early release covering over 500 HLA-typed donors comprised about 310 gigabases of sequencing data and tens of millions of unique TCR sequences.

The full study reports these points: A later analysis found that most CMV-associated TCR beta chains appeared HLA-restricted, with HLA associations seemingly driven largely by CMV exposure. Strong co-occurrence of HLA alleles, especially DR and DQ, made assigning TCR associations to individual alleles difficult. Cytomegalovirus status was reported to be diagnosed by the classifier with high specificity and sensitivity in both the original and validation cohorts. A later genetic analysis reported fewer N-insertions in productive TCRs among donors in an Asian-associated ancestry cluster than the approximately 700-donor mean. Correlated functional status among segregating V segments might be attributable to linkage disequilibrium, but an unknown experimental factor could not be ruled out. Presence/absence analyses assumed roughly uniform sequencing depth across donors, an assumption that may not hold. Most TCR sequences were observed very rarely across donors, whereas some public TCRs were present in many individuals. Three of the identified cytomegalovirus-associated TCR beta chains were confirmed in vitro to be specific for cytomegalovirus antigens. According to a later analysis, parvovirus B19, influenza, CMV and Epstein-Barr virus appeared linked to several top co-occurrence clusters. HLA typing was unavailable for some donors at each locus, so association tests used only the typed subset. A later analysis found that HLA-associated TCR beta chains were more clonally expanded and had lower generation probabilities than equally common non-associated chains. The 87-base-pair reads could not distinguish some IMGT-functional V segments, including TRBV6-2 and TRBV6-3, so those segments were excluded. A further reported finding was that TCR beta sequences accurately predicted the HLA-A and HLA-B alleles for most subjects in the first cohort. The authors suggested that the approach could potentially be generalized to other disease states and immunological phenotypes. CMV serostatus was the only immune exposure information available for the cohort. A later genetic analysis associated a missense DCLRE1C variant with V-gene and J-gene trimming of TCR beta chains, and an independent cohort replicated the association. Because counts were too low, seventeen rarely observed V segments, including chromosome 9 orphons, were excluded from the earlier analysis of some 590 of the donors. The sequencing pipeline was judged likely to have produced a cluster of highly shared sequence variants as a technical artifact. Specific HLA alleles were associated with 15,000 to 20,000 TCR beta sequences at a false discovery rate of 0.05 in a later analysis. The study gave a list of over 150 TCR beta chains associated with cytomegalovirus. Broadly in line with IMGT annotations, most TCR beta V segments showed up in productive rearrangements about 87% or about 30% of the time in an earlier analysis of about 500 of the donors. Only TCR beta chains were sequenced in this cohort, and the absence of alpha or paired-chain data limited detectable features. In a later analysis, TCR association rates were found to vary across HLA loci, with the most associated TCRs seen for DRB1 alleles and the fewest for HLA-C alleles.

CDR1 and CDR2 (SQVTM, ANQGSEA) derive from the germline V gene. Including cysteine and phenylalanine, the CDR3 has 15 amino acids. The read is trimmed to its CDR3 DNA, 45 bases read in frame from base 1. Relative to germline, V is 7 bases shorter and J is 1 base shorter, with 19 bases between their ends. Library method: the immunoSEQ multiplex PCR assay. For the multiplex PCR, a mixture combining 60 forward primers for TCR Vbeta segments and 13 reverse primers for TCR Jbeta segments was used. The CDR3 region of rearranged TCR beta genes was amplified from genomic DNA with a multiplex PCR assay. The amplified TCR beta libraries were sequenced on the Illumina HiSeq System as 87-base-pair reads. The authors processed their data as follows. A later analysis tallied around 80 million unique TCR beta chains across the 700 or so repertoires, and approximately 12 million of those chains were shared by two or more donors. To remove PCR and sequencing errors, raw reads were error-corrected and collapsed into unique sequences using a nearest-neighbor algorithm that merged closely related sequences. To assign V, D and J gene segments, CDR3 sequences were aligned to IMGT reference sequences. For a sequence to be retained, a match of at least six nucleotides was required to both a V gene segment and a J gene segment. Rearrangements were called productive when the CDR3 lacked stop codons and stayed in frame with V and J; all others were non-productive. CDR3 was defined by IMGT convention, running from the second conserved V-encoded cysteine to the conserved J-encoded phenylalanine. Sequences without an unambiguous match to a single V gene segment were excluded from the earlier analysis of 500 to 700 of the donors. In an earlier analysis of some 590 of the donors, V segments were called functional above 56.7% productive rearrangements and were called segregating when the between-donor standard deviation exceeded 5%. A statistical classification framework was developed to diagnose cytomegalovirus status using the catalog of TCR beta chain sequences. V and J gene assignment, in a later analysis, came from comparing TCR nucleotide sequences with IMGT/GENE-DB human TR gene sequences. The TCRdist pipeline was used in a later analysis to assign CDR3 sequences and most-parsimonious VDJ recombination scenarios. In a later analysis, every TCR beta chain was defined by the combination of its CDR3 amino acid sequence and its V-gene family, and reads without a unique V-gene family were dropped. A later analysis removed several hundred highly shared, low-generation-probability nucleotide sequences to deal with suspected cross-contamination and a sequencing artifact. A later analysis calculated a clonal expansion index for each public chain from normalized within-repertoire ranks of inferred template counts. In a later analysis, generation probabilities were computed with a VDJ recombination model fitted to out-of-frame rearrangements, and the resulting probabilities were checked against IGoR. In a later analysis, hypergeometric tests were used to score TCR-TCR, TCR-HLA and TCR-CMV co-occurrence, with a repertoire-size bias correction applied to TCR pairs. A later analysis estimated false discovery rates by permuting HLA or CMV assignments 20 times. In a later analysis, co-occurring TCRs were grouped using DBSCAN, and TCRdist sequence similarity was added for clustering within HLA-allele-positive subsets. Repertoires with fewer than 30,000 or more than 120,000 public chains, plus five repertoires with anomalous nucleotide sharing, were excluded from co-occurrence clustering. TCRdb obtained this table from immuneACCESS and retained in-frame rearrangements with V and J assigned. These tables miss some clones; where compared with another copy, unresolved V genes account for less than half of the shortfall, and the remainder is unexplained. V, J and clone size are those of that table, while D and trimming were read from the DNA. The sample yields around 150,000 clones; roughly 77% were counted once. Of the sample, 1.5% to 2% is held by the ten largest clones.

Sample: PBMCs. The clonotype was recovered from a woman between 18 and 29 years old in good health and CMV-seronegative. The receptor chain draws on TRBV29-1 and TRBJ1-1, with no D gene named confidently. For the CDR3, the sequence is CSARLEGVRNTEAFF. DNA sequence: TGCAGCGCACGGCTAGAGGGTGTGCGGAACACTGAAGCTTTCTTT.